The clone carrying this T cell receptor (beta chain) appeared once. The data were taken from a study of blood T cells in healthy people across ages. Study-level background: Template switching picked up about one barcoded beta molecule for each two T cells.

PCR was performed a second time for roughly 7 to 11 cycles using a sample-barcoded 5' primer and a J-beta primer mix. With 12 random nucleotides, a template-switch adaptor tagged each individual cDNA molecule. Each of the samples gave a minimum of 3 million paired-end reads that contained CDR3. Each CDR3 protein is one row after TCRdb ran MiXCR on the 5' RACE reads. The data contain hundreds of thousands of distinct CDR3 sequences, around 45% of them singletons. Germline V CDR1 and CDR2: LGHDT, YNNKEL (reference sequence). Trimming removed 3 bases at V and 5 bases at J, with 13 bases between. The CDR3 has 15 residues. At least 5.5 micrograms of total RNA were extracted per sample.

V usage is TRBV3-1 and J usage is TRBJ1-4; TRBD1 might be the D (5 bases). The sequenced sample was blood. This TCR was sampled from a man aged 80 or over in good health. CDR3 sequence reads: CASSHVRDGNEKLFF. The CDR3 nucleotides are TGTGCCAGCAGCCACGTCCGGGACGGAAATGAAAAACTGTTTTTT.